This record concerns one TCR beta chain sequence. The antigen remains unidentified. This sample is drawn from a study of early T cells in non-severe SARS-CoV-2 infection. Overall study: Sequencing was performed on bulk RNA from unsorted whole blood, leaving chains unpaired. Study-wide results and limits: Lookups in VDJdb leaned toward anti-spike CD8 responses and missed private and CD4 specificities.

Per the germline V gene, CDR1 is SGHAT and CDR2 is FQDESV (reference sequence). With 3 bases removed from V and 10 bases from J, the gap between germline ends came to 15 bases. This CDR3 is built from 13 residues. Separate cDNA molecules each had unique molecular identifiers attached to them. TCRdb re-derived calls from the 5' RACE reads in MiXCR, one entry per CDR3 protein. The sample yields about 59,000 distinct CDR3 sequences, 9.5% to 14% seen once. The rearrangement joins TRBV11-1 to TRBJ1-1; TRBD1 is a possible D gene (6 bases). The sample taken for sequencing was whole blood. The receptor comes from an adult who was a healthcare worker with PCR-confirmed SARS-CoV-2 infection or an uninfected control (not recorded which). CDR3 region: CASSFERTERAFF. CDR3 sequence (DNA): TGTGCCAGCAGCTTTGAAAGGACAGAGCGAGCTTTCTTT.